The 6 T cell receptor beta chains below come from one sample, sequenced in a study of T cell clonotyping in hematopoietic cell transplantation. Libraries were prepared by immunoSEQ multiplex PCR; TCRdb keeps only in-frame clonotypes and omits some of them. The table lists some 14,000 clones, approximately 90% of them singletons, with roughly 13% in the top ten. Sequences were derived from PBMCs, sampled 100 days after allogeneic stem cell transplant. Receptors originate from a male patient in his fifties who had an allogeneic stem cell transplant from an unrelated donor, so T cells may come from the graft donor. Some clones in this sample may be carry-over from other donors' samples.

The chain couples TRBV4-2 to TRBJ2-3; TRBD2 matches 7 bases. This CDR3 spans 16 amino acids. Germline values: CDR1 LGHNA, CDR2 YNFKEQ. Trimming removed 1 base from V and 1 base from J; junction bases left unmatched: 5. The CDR3 DNA sequence: TGTGCCAGCAGCCAAGCTCAGGCGGGGGGCACAGATACGCAGTATTTT. Its translation: CASSQAQAGGTDTQYF.

This chain links TRBV18 with TRBJ2-1, with D perhaps assigned TRBD1 or TRBD2 (5 bases each). The CDR3 runs 13 residues. From germline, CDR1 is KGHSH and CDR2 LQKENI. Between the trimmed V and J ends, which lost 4 bases and 8 bases, there was a span of 12 bases. The CDR3 sequence: CASSRSVGDEQFF. The CDR3 coding sequence is TGTGCCAGCTCACGTTCGGTGGGGGATGAGCAGTTCTTC. The complete variable domain, with remaining parts taken from reference TRBV18 and TRBJ2-1, reads NAGVMQNPRHLVRRRGQEARLRCSPMKGHSHVYWYRQLPEEGLKFMVYLQKENIIDESGMPKERFSAEFPKEGPSILRIQQVVRGDSAAYFCASSRSVGDEQFFGPGTRLTVL.

This clone was recorded only once. The chain recombines TRBV27 with TRBJ2-2, with no clear D. This CDR3 is built from 12 residues. The germline V gene has CDR1 MNHEY and CDR2 SMNVEV (reference sequence). V lost 5 bases, J lost 5 bases, and 6 bases lay in between. The CDR3 is CASSTLTGELFF. The CDR3 DNA reads as TGTGCCAGCAGTACACTGACCGGGGAGCTGTTTTTT.

V gene TRBV2 combines with J gene TRBJ2-5, with 10 bases that match TRBD2. This CDR3 has 15 amino acids. With 5 bases clipped from V and 5 bases from J, the junction kept 8 bases outside the gene matches. Germline V lookup: CDR1 SNHLY, CDR2 FYNNEI. CDR3 protein: CASSWSSGREETQYF. CDR3 nucleotides: TGTGCCAGCAGTTGGAGCAGCGGGAGGGAGGAGACCCAGTACTTC.

The rearrangement joins TRBV19 to TRBJ2-5; D possibly corresponds to TRBD1 (7 bases). The CDR3 covers 14 residues. V lost 7 bases and J 0 bases, leaving 12 bases between the germline ends. Germline V gene data show CDR1 as LNHDA and CDR2 as SQIVND (reference sequence). The CDR3 spells CASTPGGYQETQYF. CDR3 coding DNA: TGTGCCAGTACCCCAGGGGGGTACCAAGAGACCCAGTACTTC.

This chain joins TRBV6-5 and TRBJ2-5; D is undetermined. The CDR3 contains 14 residues. Trimming removed 2 bases from V and 0 bases from J, with 7 bases in between. The V gene's germline CDR1 is MNHEY and CDR2 SVGAGI. The CDR3 is CASSYTRDQETQYF. The CDR3 nucleotides read TGTGCCAGCAGTTACACCCGGGACCAAGAGACCCAGTACTTC.